The 24 T cell receptor beta chains below come from one sample, sequenced in a study of cytomegalovirus exposure and HLA in healthy donors. PCR amplification relied on 60 Vbeta primers (plus 13 Jbeta primers). Data came from immunoSEQ multiplex PCR; TCRdb stores just in-frame clones and leaves some out. The sample contains some 100,000 clones, roughly 79% of which appear only once. The sample comprised PBMCs. The receptors originated from a man in his forties in good health and CMV-seronegative.

This rearrangement joins TRBV18 to TRBJ2-5; 10 bases line up with TRBD2. The V gene's germline CDR1 is KGHSH and CDR2 LQKENI. This CDR3 comprises 16 residues. V trimming: 1 base; J trimming: 0 bases; junction bases outside the gene matches: 2. The CDR3 sequence: CASSPQAGGYQETQYF. The CDR3 DNA sequence: TGTGCCAGCTCACCACAAGCGGGGGGGTACCAAGAGACCCAGTACTTC. Full variable domain (outside the CDR3, taken from reference TRBV18 and TRBJ2-5): NAGVMQNPRHLVRRRGQEARLRCSPMKGHSHVYWYRQLPEEGLKFMVYLQKENIIDESGMPKERFSAEFPKEGPSILRIQQVVRGDSAAYFCASSPQAGGYQETQYFGPGTRLLVL.

The V call is TRBV6-1, the J call TRBJ1-2; D call uncertain. Trimming removed 2 bases at V and 2 bases at J, with 12 bases between. The CDR3 totals 15 residues. The germline CDR1 and CDR2 sequences are MNHNS and SASEGT. The CDR3 sequence: CASSEWGETNYGYTF. Written as DNA, the CDR3 is TGTGCCAGCAGTGAATGGGGAGAAACCAACTATGGCTACACCTTC.

V usage is TRBV11-2 and J usage is TRBJ1-2; TRBD1 agrees at 9 bases. V lost 4 bases to trimming and J lost 4 bases; unmatched junction nucleotides: 4. Germline CDR1 SGHAT, CDR2 FQNNGV. The CDR3 runs to 14 residues. CDR3 in amino acids: CASSSWGQGYGYTF. In DNA form, the CDR3 reads TGTGCCAGCAGCTCCTGGGGACAGGGCTATGGCTACACCTTC. The entire variable domain, with the rest obtained from reference TRBV11-2 and TRBJ1-2, is as follows: EAGVAQSPRYKIIEKRQSVAFWCNPISGHATLYWYQQILGQGPKLLIQFQNNGVVDDSQLPKDRFSAERLKGVDSTLKIQPAKLEDSAVYLCASSSWGQGYGYTFGSGTRLTVV.

V usage is TRBV28 and J usage is TRBJ2-5; D unresolved. The germline V gene encodes CDR1 MDHEN and CDR2 SYDVKM. Between the trimmed V and J ends, which lost 4 bases and 9 bases, there was a span of 9 bases. CDR3 size: 11 residues. CDR3 loop: CASSSDTPQYF. The CDR3 nucleotides are TGTGCCAGCAGTTCTGACACGCCCCAGTACTTC.

In its sample, this clone was seen a few times. At one end, the junction sequence differs from germline, possibly due to a read error. V is TRBV7-9 and J is TRBJ1-4; D not certain. Germline V gives CDR1 SEHNR, CDR2 FQNEAQ (reference sequence). The CDR3 has 15 residues. Written as DNA, the CDR3 is TGTTCCAGCAGCTTACCCCGGGATCTTAATGAAAAACTGTTTTTT. Protein: CSSSLPRDLNEKLFF.

The rearrangement links TRBV5-1 to TRBJ2-5, with D tentatively TRBD1 (5 bases). From germline, CDR1 is SGHRS and CDR2 YFSETQ. The CDR3 is 13 amino acids. Trimming pared 7 bases from V and 1 base from J, leaving 11 bases between. CDR3 residues: CASSFGAQETQYF. The CDR3 DNA sequence: TGCGCCAGCTCTTTTGGGGCCCAAGAGACCCAGTACTTC.

The chain couples TRBV5-4 to TRBJ1-1, with 9 bases that match TRBD1. The length of the CDR3 is 15 residues. Germline V lookup: CDR1 SGHNT, CDR2 YYREEE (reference sequence). With V trimmed by 4 bases and J by 4 bases, 8 bases remained unmatched. CDR3 protein: CASSPGQGGGTEAFF. CDR3 nucleotide sequence: TGTGCCAGCAGCCCGGGACAGGGAGGGGGCACTGAAGCTTTCTTT.

This clone appeared a single time. The chain combines TRBV5-1 with TRBJ1-1, with D perhaps TRBD1 (5 bases). The CDR3 runs 15 residues. V gave up 0 bases and J gave up 7 bases, with 16 bases separating them. Germline lookup yields CDR1 SGHRS and CDR2 YFSETQ. The CDR3 region has the DNA TGCGCCAGCAGCTTGGGTGTCGGGAGGGGTTTTGAAGCTTTCTTT. Encoded protein: CASSLGVGRGFEAFF. Looking up the rest from reference TRBV5-1 and TRBJ1-1 gives the full variable domain: KAGVTQTPRYLIKTRGQQVTLSCSPISGHRSVSWYQQTPGQGLQFLFEYFSETQRNKGNFPGRFSGRQFSNSRSEMNVSTLELGDSALYLCASSLGVGRGFEAFFGQGTRLTVV.

The chain recombines TRBV5-1 with TRBJ1-2, with no clear D. The CDR3 totals 15 residues. V lost 0 bases and J lost 2, with 11 bases in between. Germline assignment: CDR1 SGHRS and CDR2 YFSETQ. Here the CDR3 DNA reads TGCGCCAGCAGCTTGGGCAGGCCGCAAAACTATGGCTACACCTTC. Protein sequence: CASSLGRPQNYGYTF.

The chain couples TRBV7-9 to TRBJ1-1; no firm D call. Trimming removed 5 bases at V and 1 base at J, with 11 bases between. The CDR3 length is 14 residues. Germline V gene data show CDR1 as SEHNR and CDR2 as FQNEAQ (reference sequence). CDR3: CASSLFSGNTEAFF. DNA for the CDR3: TGTGCCAGCAGCCTATTTTCCGGGAACACTGAAGCTTTCTTT.

This chain joins TRBV6-5 and TRBJ1-1; D gene ambiguous. The germline V gene has CDR1 MNHEY and CDR2 SVGAGI. CDR3 length: 16 amino acids. Trimming took off 4 bases at V and 1 base at J, with 16 bases between the two ends. The CDR3 here is CASSSPREGKNTEAFF. The CDR3 nucleotides read TGTGCCAGCAGTTCTCCTCGGGAAGGGAAGAACACTGAAGCTTTCTTT.

J is TRBJ2-7 and V is TRBV27, with 7 bases aligning to TRBD1. The CDR3 loop spans 15 amino acids. The germline CDR1 and CDR2 sequences are MNHEY and SMNVEV (reference sequence). Losses at the gene ends were 0 bases for V and 12 bases for J; bases not matched to a gene: 14. This CDR3 reads CASSLSWQGEWVRYF. The DNA of the CDR3 is TGTGCCAGCAGTTTATCGTGGCAGGGGGAATGGGTAAGGTACTTC.

The chain has TRBV4-1 and TRBJ2-7; no clear D gene. Between the trimmed V and J ends, which lost 2 bases and 0 bases, there was a span of 5 bases. The CDR3 consists of 13 residues. From germline, CDR1 is MGHRA and CDR2 YSYEKL. CDR3 in amino acids: CASSQTSSYEQYF. The CDR3 nucleotides are TGCGCCAGCAGCCAAACGAGCTCCTACGAGCAGTACTTC.

The genes are TRBV6-1 and TRBJ1-5, with TRBD1 matching over 7 bases. This CDR3 has 15 amino acids. Trimming cost V 8 bases and J 6 bases; bases outside gene matches: 13. Germline V gene sequence: CDR1 MNHNS, CDR2 SASEGT. CDR3 sequence: CASQSLGQLSQPQHF. DNA for the CDR3: TGTGCCAGCCAATCCTTGGGACAGTTGAGTCAGCCCCAGCATTTT.

J is TRBJ2-1 and V is TRBV10-3; 9 nucleotides match TRBD1. Trimming at V came to 3 bases and at J to 6 bases, leaving 6 bases not matched to a gene. The CDR3 loop spans 15 amino acids. Germline V gives CDR1 ENHRY, CDR2 SYGVKD. CDR3 loop: CAISDPGQGINEQFF. Written as DNA, the CDR3 is TGTGCCATCAGTGACCCGGGACAGGGTATCAATGAGCAGTTCTTC.

The chain carries TRBV12-5 and TRBJ1-2; 7 nucleotides match TRBD1. From germline, CDR1 is LGHNT and CDR2 FRNRAP. The length of the CDR3 is 13 residues. Unmatched junction bases numbered 5, after V lost 6 bases and J lost 4 bases. CDR3 sequence: CASGRRDSYGYTF. CDR3 nucleotides: TGTGCTAGTGGACGCCGGGACAGCTATGGCTACACCTTC.

The chain couples TRBV5-6 to TRBJ2-3; 8 positions match TRBD2. The germline gives CDR1 SGHDT, CDR2 YYEEEE. This CDR3 contains 15 residues. J gave up 0 bases and V 2 bases, and 2 bases lay outside the gene matches. In DNA form, the CDR3 reads TGTGCCAGCAGCTTTAGCGGGGCTAGCACAGATACGCAGTATTTT. Translating gives CASSFSGASTDTQYF. The whole variable domain, remainder taken from reference TRBV5-6 and TRBJ2-3, is DAGVTQSPTHLIKTRGQQVTLRCSPKSGHDTVSWYQQALGQGPQFIFQYYEEEERQRGNFPDRFSGHQFPNYSSELNVNALLLGDSALYLCASSFSGASTDTQYFGPGTRLTVL.

V and J are TRBV6-1 and TRBJ1-1, with D tentatively TRBD1 (6 bases). Trimming shortened V by 2 bases and J by 0 bases, and 13 bases separated the two germline ends. The germline gives CDR1 MNHNS, CDR2 SASEGT. The CDR3 loop spans 16 amino acids. Here the CDR3 reads CASSEPETGLNTEAFF. In nucleotides, the CDR3 is TGTGCCAGCAGTGAACCCGAAACAGGGCTGAACACTGAAGCTTTCTTT.

The chain employs TRBV13 and TRBJ1-6; D perhaps matches TRBD1 (6 bases). The CDR3 consists of 16 residues. The germline V gene encodes CDR1 PRHDT and CDR2 FYEKMQ (reference sequence). Between the trimmed V and J ends, which lost 8 bases and 5 bases, there was a span of 19 bases. The CDR3, as DNA: TGTGCCAGCGGTCTGGCGGGGGGCGTAGATAATTCACCCCTCCACTTT. This encodes CASGLAGGVDNSPLHF.

The DNA of the CDR3 is TGCGCCAGCAGCTCAGGGGGCGCAGGGACTGAAGCTTTCTTT. It translates to CASSSGGAGTEAFF. The chain has TRBV5-1 and TRBJ1-1, with 8 bases matching TRBD1. Per the germline V gene, CDR1 is SGHRS and CDR2 is YFSETQ. The J segment lost 5 bases and the V segment lost 3 bases, leaving 6 bases of the junction unmatched. This CDR3 comprises 14 residues.

V is TRBV6-6 and J is TRBJ1-4; D may be TRBD1 (5 bases). The CDR3 is 15 residues long. V was clipped by 0 bases and J by 8 bases, with 13 bases between them. Germline lookup yields CDR1 MNHNY and CDR2 SVGAGI (reference sequence). The CDR3 loop reads CASSYSGQGGEKLFF. The CDR3 DNA reads as TGTGCCAGCAGTTACTCCGGGCAGGGTGGCGAAAAACTGTTTTTT.

The gene calls are TRBV2 and TRBJ2-1; TRBD1 might be the D (5 bases). Trimming took 5 bases from V and 2 from J, leaving 10 bases between them. Germline assignment: CDR1 SNHLY and CDR2 FYNNEI. The CDR3 has 14 residues. CDR3: CASSLGPTYNEQFF. CDR3 nucleotides: TGTGCCAGCAGTTTGGGGCCCACCTACAATGAGCAGTTCTTC.

This clone was counted a few times. The rearrangement uses TRBV6-1 and TRBJ1-1, with 9 positions matching TRBD1. Germline loops: CDR1 MNHNS, CDR2 SASEGT. The V and J ends lost 4 bases and 9 bases, in that order; junction bases with no gene match: 9. The CDR3 extends over 14 amino acids. In DNA, the CDR3 is TGTGCCAGCAGTGGACCCGGGACAGGGCCTAAAGCTTTCTTT. Translation: CASSGPGTGPKAFF.

The chain uses TRBV6-5 and TRBJ2-5, with TRBD1 as a possible D gene (6 bases). This CDR3 has 16 amino acids. Between the trimmed V and J ends, which lost 0 bases and 4 bases, there was a span of 15 bases. Germline assignment: CDR1 MNHEY and CDR2 SVGAGI. The CDR3 loop is CASSYSSGVLSETQYF. The CDR3 DNA sequence: TGTGCCAGCAGTTACTCATCAGGGGTCTTGTCAGAGACCCAGTACTTC.